A selection of T cell receptor beta chains follows, all from one sample in a study of cytomegalovirus exposure and HLA in healthy donors. Only in-frame clones appear in the TCRdb table, and some are missing; sequencing was by immunoSEQ multiplex PCR. This repertoire includes approximately 170,000 clones. The sequenced sample was PBMCs. The receptors shown here come from a woman under 30 in good health and CMV-seropositive. Each CDR3 is given with its conserved first and last residue. A D gene is named only where the DNA matches it firmly.

CASSIEAASTEAFF | TGTGCCAGTAGTATAGAGGCGGCGTCGACTGAAGCTTTCTTT | TRBJ1-1 | - | TRBV19
CASSPGLAGGYDTDTQYF | TGCGCCAGCAGCCCGGGACTAGCGGGGGGGTACGACACAGATACGCAGTATTTT | TRBJ2-3 | TRBD2 | TRBV4-3
CASSSSLGGPVTQYF | TGTGCCAGCAGCTCATCCTTGGGGGGGCCGGTTACGCAGTATTTT | TRBJ2-3 | - | TRBV7-2
CASSPKVASGQETQYF | TGTGCCAGCAGCCCTAAGGTGGCTAGCGGACAAGAGACCCAGTACTTC | TRBJ2-5 | TRBD2 | TRBV7-9
CATSRDRGTGELFF | TGTGCCACCAGCAGAGATCGCGGGACCGGGGAGCTGTTTTTT | TRBJ2-2 | - | TRBV15
CASSVEAATGELFF | TGTGCCAGCAGCGTAGAAGCCGCGACCGGGGAGCTGTTTTTT | TRBJ2-2 | - | TRBV9
CASRRGSLNEQFF | TGTGCCAGCAGAAGAGGGAGTTTAAATGAGCAGTTCTTC | TRBJ2-1 | - | TRBV6-5
CAWTDRGTGELFF | TGTGCCTGGACTGACAGGGGGACCGGGGAGCTGTTTTTT | TRBJ2-2 | TRBD1 | TRBV30
CASSNLGQGYEQYF | TGTGCCAGCAGCAACTTGGGACAGGGCTACGAGCAGTACTTC | TRBJ2-7 | TRBD1 | TRBV5-4
CASSLGTGLVTEAFF | TGCGCCAGCAGCTTGGGGACAGGGTTGGTCACTGAAGCTTTCTTT | TRBJ1-1 | TRBD1 | TRBV5-1
CASRETSLTDTQYF | TGTGCCAGTAGGGAGACTAGCCTCACAGATACGCAGTATTTT | TRBJ2-3 | TRBD2 | TRBV19
CASSSKTGLYNYGYTF | TGTGCCAGCAGCTCGAAGACAGGGCTTTACAACTATGGCTACACCTTC | TRBJ1-2 | TRBD1 | TRBV13
CAISPYVGDSSYEQYF | TGTGCCATCAGTCCTTACGTAGGGGACTCCTCCTACGAGCAGTACTTC | TRBJ2-7 | - | TRBV10-3
CASSPRGAGNTIYF | TGTGCCAGCAGCCCCCGGGGAGCTGGAAACACCATATATTTT | TRBJ1-3 | - | TRBV6-5
CASKLGWVGESFF | TGTGCCAGCAAATTGGGATGGGTGGGAGAATCTTTCTTT | TRBJ1-1 | - | TRBV6-1
CASSAEGSYEQYF | TGTGCCAGCAGTGCGGAGGGTTCCTACGAGCAGTACTTC | TRBJ2-7 | - | TRBV2
CAWSPLGRGYNEQFF | TGTGCCTGGAGTCCTCTGGGCAGAGGGTACAATGAGCAGTTCTTC | TRBJ2-1 | - | TRBV30
CSVTRGQGRQYF | TGCAGCGTCACACGGGGACAAGGGAGGCAGTACTTC | TRBJ2-7 | - | TRBV29-1
CAITGTGVAEAFF | TGTGCCATAACCGGGACAGGGGTTGCTGAAGCTTTCTTT | TRBJ1-1 | TRBD1 | TRBV10-3
CASSQDTGTDTQYF | TGTGCCAGCAGCCAAGATACGGGCACAGATACGCAGTATTTT | TRBJ2-3 | - | TRBV4-2
CASSQGGPDLYGYTF | TGCGCCAGCAGCCAAGGGGGGCCCGACTTGTATGGCTACACCTTC | TRBJ1-2 | - | TRBV4-1
CAWVPLAGVTEQYF | TGTGCCTGGGTCCCCCTAGCGGGAGTGACAGAGCAGTACTTC | TRBJ2-7 | TRBD2 | TRBV30
CASSQGGFDSPLHF | TGTGCCAGCAGTCAAGGAGGTTTCGATTCACCCCTCCACTTT | TRBJ1-6 | - | TRBV25-1
CATSRDQDSKYF | TGTGCCACCAGCAGAGATCAGGACTCTAAGTACTTC | TRBJ2-4 | - | TRBV15
CASSPDINQPQHF | TGTGCCAGCAGTCCGGACATAAACCAGCCCCAGCATTTT | TRBJ1-5 | - | TRBV6-6
CSALGEAQHF | TGCAGTGCCCTAGGGGAAGCCCAGCATTTT | TRBJ1-5 | - | TRBV20-1
CSASQPPGQFF | TGCAGTGCTAGTCAACCTCCCGGGCAGTTCTTC | TRBJ2-1 | - | TRBV20-1
CASSLGPSSSGNTIYF | TGCGCCAGCAGCTTGGGTCCGTCCAGCTCTGGAAACACCATATATTTT | TRBJ1-3 | - | TRBV5-1
CASSFTSGLTDTQYF | TGCGCCAGCAGCTTCACTAGCGGCCTCACAGATACGCAGTATTTT | TRBJ2-3 | TRBD2 | TRBV5-1
CASGPRVSYNEQFF | TGTGCTAGTGGCCCCCGGGTATCCTACAATGAGCAGTTCTTC | TRBJ2-1 | - | TRBV12-5
CASSGRLARTDTQYF | TGTGCCAGCTCTGGGAGGCTTGCGCGCACAGATACGCAGTATTTT | TRBJ2-3 | - | TRBV18
CASSVQGEVNEQYF | TGTGCCAGCAGCGTACAGGGGGAGGTAAACGAGCAGTACTTC | TRBJ2-7 | - | TRBV9
CASSPARQNSPLHF | TGTGCCAGCAGCCCGGCCCGACAAAATTCACCCCTCCACTTT | TRBJ1-6 | - | TRBV2
CASSSGDRGYGYTF | TGTGCCAGCAGCTCAGGGGACAGGGGGTACGGCTACACCTTC | TRBJ1-2 | TRBD1 | TRBV5-4
CAWSGGGRPDEQYF | TGTGCCTGGAGTGGGGGCGGGAGGCCTGACGAGCAGTACTTC | TRBJ2-7 | TRBD2 | TRBV30
CASSGGQPYEQYF | TGTGCCAGCAGTGGGGGACAGCCCTACGAGCAGTACTTC | TRBJ2-7 | TRBD1 | TRBV6-1
CASSVVKGPPAGANVLTF | TGTGCCAGCAGCGTAGTAAAGGGGCCCCCCGCAGGGGCCAACGTCCTGACTTTC | TRBJ2-6 | - | TRBV9
CASRTVGGGYTF | TGCGCCAGCAGAACGGTAGGAGGTGGCTACACCTTC | TRBJ1-2 | - | TRBV6-5
CASSPRGGLAGVEQYF | TGTGCCAGCAGCCCCCGGGGGGGACTAGCGGGAGTCGAGCAGTACTTC | TRBJ2-7 | TRBD2 | TRBV5-4
CASSGGQDKNEQFF | TGCGCCAGCAGCGGGGGACAGGATAAGAATGAGCAGTTCTTC | TRBJ2-1 | TRBD1 | TRBV5-1
CSTDSPGAFF | TGCAGTACTGACAGCCCGGGAGCTTTCTTT | TRBJ1-1 | - | TRBV20-1
CASSPPSGGSEQFF | TGTGCCAGCAGCCCACCCTCAGGGGGCAGTGAGCAGTTCTTC | TRBJ2-1 | TRBD1 | TRBV7-2
CASSFGWEGPRDGELFF | TGTGCCAGCAGCTTCGGGTGGGAGGGCCCTCGGGACGGGGAGCTGTTTTTT | TRBJ2-2 | TRBD2 | TRBV11-3
CASSVSIGVNTGELFF | TGTGCCAGCAGCGTATCAATAGGAGTTAACACCGGGGAGCTGTTTTTT | TRBJ2-2 | - | TRBV9
CASSSRLSSGEQFF | TGTGCCAGCAGTTCCCGGTTGAGCAGCGGTGAGCAGTTCTTC | TRBJ2-1 | - | TRBV6-5
CASSEGGLAGGVKDTQYF | TGTGCCAGCAGTGAAGGGGGACTAGCGGGAGGAGTGAAAGATACGCAGTATTTT | TRBJ2-3 | TRBD2 | TRBV2
CACRDSIGELFF | TGTGCCTGTAGAGACAGTATCGGGGAGCTGTTTTTT | TRBJ2-2 | - | TRBV30
CASSRGQGANTGELFF | TGCGCCAGCAGCCGCGGACAGGGGGCGAACACCGGGGAGCTGTTTTTT | TRBJ2-2 | TRBD1 | TRBV4-3
CASSRAGTSDNEQFF | TGCGCCAGCAGCCGAGCCGGGACTAGCGACAATGAGCAGTTCTTC | TRBJ2-1 | TRBD2 | TRBV4-1
CASSLGSFYGYTF | TGTGCCAGCAGCTTAGGCAGTTTCTATGGCTACACCTTC | TRBJ1-2 | - | TRBV13
CASSHVLAGGGGTQYF | TGCGCCAGCAGCCACGTACTAGCGGGGGGGGGCGGTACGCAGTATTTT | TRBJ2-3 | TRBD2 | TRBV4-3
CASSSGRGAWETQYF | TGTGCCAGCAGCTCCGGGAGGGGGGCCTGGGAGACCCAGTACTTC | TRBJ2-5 | TRBD2 | TRBV11-3
CASSLEGAHQPQHF | TGCGCCAGCAGCTTGGAAGGGGCCCATCAGCCCCAGCATTTT | TRBJ1-5 | - | TRBV5-1
CASSMGQGPYEQYF | TGTGCCAGCAGCATGGGACAGGGGCCCTACGAGCAGTACTTC | TRBJ2-7 | TRBD1 | TRBV7-9
CASSFAGSPDTQYF | TGTGCCAGCAGCTTCGCGGGGAGCCCAGATACGCAGTATTTT | TRBJ2-3 | - | TRBV7-9